The 13 T cell receptor beta chains in this list originate from one sample, sequenced in a study of blood T cells in healthy people across ages. A J-beta primer mix and a sample-barcoded 5' primer were used in a second PCR of roughly 7 to 12 cycles. TCRdb independently ran MiXCR on the 5' RACE reads; one entry per CDR3 protein. The table has fewer than 1.5 million distinct CDR3 sequences, 42% seen once. Sequenced sample: blood. All receptors come from a young woman in good health.

In its sample, this clonotype was seen a few times. The rearrangement joins TRBV10-3 to TRBJ2-7; 9 bases map to TRBD2. The CDR3 loop spans 14 amino acids. Germline V gives CDR1 ENHRY, CDR2 SYGVKD. J lost 4 bases, V lost 7 bases, and 8 bases had no gene match. The CDR3 spells CAITPAGGAYEQYF. The CDR3 DNA reads TGTGCCATCACCCCAGCGGGGGGCGCGTACGAGCAGTACTTC.

The chain has TRBV20-1 and TRBJ2-7; D is perhaps TRBD1 (6 bases). Germline V gives CDR1 DFQATT, CDR2 SNEGSKA (reference sequence). The ends were cut back, 2 bases at V and 0 bases at J, with 17 bases in the middle. The CDR3 has 16 residues. The CDR3 here is CSARTIRTVSSYEQYF. As DNA, the CDR3 is TGCAGTGCTAGAACCATCCGGACAGTTAGCTCCTACGAGCAGTACTTC.

This chain links TRBV7-6 with TRBJ2-1; D may be TRBD2 (6 bases). V dropped 6 bases and J dropped 6 bases, with 30 bases sitting between them. CDR1 is SGHVS and CDR2 is FNYEAQ in the germline V gene. The CDR3 extends over 19 amino acids. Written as DNA, the CDR3 is TGTGCCAGCAGTCGTTTAAGTGCGGGGAGCATGAGTAAGGGCAATGAGCAGTTCTTC. Amino acids: CASSRLSAGSMSKGNEQFF.

In this sample, this clonotype turned up a few times. The J gene is TRBJ2-7, the V gene TRBV9; D might be TRBD1 (6 bases). V dropped 3 bases and J dropped 4 bases, with 17 bases sitting between them. The length of the CDR3 is 15 residues. Germline-derived CDR1 and CDR2 are SGDLS and YYNGEE. CDR3 nucleotides: TGTGCCAGCAGCGCCTACGGGACAACCGATTACGAGCAGTACTTC. Encoded protein: CASSAYGTTDYEQYF.

This chain links TRBV6-1 with TRBJ1-1; D not certain. The ends were cut back, 6 bases at V and 0 bases at J, with 11 bases in the middle. Germline assignment: CDR1 MNHNS and CDR2 SASEGT. The CDR3 sequence is 14 residues long. The CDR3 sequence is CASRKQTMNTEAFF. CDR3 nucleotides: TGTGCCAGCAGGAAACAGACAATGAACACTGAAGCTTTCTTT.

The gene calls are TRBV7-2 and TRBJ1-2, with a tentative D call TRBD1 (5 bases). V lost 0 bases and J 8 bases, leaving 13 bases between the germline ends. Per the germline V gene, CDR1 is SGHTA and CDR2 is FQGNSA. The CDR3 is 14 residues long. CDR3 DNA: TGTGCCAGCAGCTTAGCAGTCCCGTCAGGGGGCTACACCTTC. Protein sequence: CASSLAVPSGGYTF.

This chain connects TRBV10-3 to TRBJ1-1; D call uncertain. V was clipped by 7 bases and J by 1 base, with 4 bases between them. This CDR3 is built from 11 residues. From germline, CDR1 is ENHRY and CDR2 SYGVKD. The chain's CDR3 is CAIMGNTEAFF. CDR3 DNA: TGTGCCATCATGGGGAACACTGAAGCTTTCTTT.

The J gene is TRBJ1-1, the V gene TRBV20-1, with D unresolved. CDR1 is DFQATT, CDR2 SNEGSKA, per germline (reference sequence). With 5 bases removed from V and 3 bases from J, the gap between germline ends came to 7 bases. This CDR3 contains 11 residues. CDR3 sequence reads: CSAYSYTEAFF. Here the CDR3 DNA reads TGCAGTGCTTATAGTTACACTGAAGCTTTCTTT.

The chain uses TRBV5-1 and TRBJ2-5; 11 bases match TRBD2. Germline trimming cut 2 bases from V and 3 bases from J; bases unmatched to any gene: 9. Germline V gene lookup returns CDR1 SGHRS and CDR2 YFSETQ. The CDR3 runs to 17 residues. CDR3 region: CASSFTSGSSSEETQYF. CDR3 DNA sequence: TGCGCCAGCAGCTTTACTAGCGGGAGCAGTAGTGAAGAGACCCAGTACTTC.

The V and J genes are TRBV28 and TRBJ2-3; the D gene is possibly TRBD1 (5 bases). Germline values: CDR1 MDHEN, CDR2 SYDVKM. V was cut by 3 bases and J by 0 bases, with 13 bases left in between. CDR3 size: 16 residues. This CDR3 is CASSFSQTESTDTQYF. The CDR3 nucleotides read TGTGCCAGCAGTTTCTCCCAGACAGAAAGCACAGATACGCAGTATTTT. The full variable domain, its missing parts supplied by reference TRBV28 and TRBJ2-3, is DVKVTQSSRYLVKRTGEKVFLECVQDMDHENMFWYRQDPGLGLRLIYFSYDVKMKEKGDIPEGYSVSREKKERFSLILESASTNQTSMYLCASSFSQTESTDTQYFGPGTRLTVL.

This clonotype was seen more than once but under ten times. The rearrangement uses TRBV20-1 and TRBJ2-3, with a weak D call TRBD2 (6 bases). The CDR3 loop spans 14 amino acids. Per germline, CDR1 DFQATT and CDR2 SNEGSKA (reference sequence). V shed 2 bases and J shed 4 bases, with 13 bases lying between them. CDR3: CSARTWWEADTQYF. In DNA, the CDR3 is TGCAGTGCTAGAACGTGGTGGGAGGCAGATACGCAGTATTTT.

The rearrangement uses TRBV5-1 and TRBJ2-2; D might be TRBD1 (6 bases). The germline V gene has CDR1 SGHRS and CDR2 YFSETQ. The CDR3 extends over 15 amino acids. V shed 1 base and J shed 4 bases, with 11 bases lying between them. The CDR3 region has the DNA TGCGCCAGCAGCTTGACAGGGATAAGCACCGGGGAGCTGTTTTTT. This encodes CASSLTGISTGELFF.

This clonotype was observed a few times. The gene calls are TRBV12-3 or TRBV12-4 and TRBJ2-1; 10 bases map to TRBD1. The length of the CDR3 is 15 residues. The V and J ends lost 6 bases and 9 bases, in that order; junction bases with no gene match: 11. In nucleotides, the CDR3 is TGTGCCAGCAGAACGGGACAGGGGACCGGCGCTGAGCAGTTCTTC. Encoded protein: CASRTGQGTGAEQFF.